What follows are 16 T cell receptor beta chains derived from one specimen sequenced in a study of cytomegalovirus exposure and HLA in healthy donors. The PCR was carried out with 60 Vbeta primers and 13 Jbeta primers. Clones were read by immunoSEQ multiplex PCR, and TCRdb kept only the in-frame ones, dropping some. The table records some 120,000 clones, around four fifths of them present only once. The specimen sequenced was PBMCs. These receptors were collected from a human donor in good health.

The chain links TRBV27 to TRBJ1-4, with D possibly matching TRBD1 (6 bases). CDR3 size: 16 residues. Between the trimmed V and J ends, which lost 0 bases and 4 bases, there was a span of 12 bases. CDR1 MNHEY and CDR2 SMNVEV come from the germline V gene (reference sequence). The CDR3 loop is CASSLSAGGFNEKLFF. Written as DNA, the CDR3 is TGTGCCAGCAGTTTATCTGCTGGGGGCTTTAATGAAAAACTGTTTTTT.

V and J are TRBV28 and TRBJ2-7; D is unresolved. The germline V and J ends were trimmed by 5 bases and 3 bases, with 17 bases remaining between them. The CDR3 extends over 15 amino acids. The germline V gene encodes CDR1 MDHEN and CDR2 SYDVKM. CDR3 residues: CASSPGFSKHYEQYF. CDR3 sequence (DNA): TGTGCCAGCAGTCCGGGTTTCTCGAAACACTACGAGCAGTACTTC.

The J gene is TRBJ2-5, the V gene TRBV5-6, with no clear D. The germline V and J ends were trimmed by 1 base and 4 bases, with 17 bases remaining between them. CDR1 is SGHDT, CDR2 YYEEEE, per germline. CDR3 length: 16 residues. The CDR3 loop reads CASSLLVNYQAETQYF. CDR3 coding DNA: TGTGCCAGCAGCTTGCTTGTGAACTACCAAGCAGAGACCCAGTACTTC.

The chain carries TRBV9 and TRBJ2-3; TRBD2 agrees at 12 bases. The CDR3 has 20 residues. Losses at the gene ends were 3 bases for V and 1 base for J; bases not matched to a gene: 15. CDR1 SGDLS and CDR2 YYNGEE come from the germline V gene. CDR3 loop: CASSARGLAGGDTRTDTQYF. The CDR3, as DNA: TGTGCCAGCAGCGCCAGAGGGCTAGCGGGGGGGGATACTCGCACAGATACGCAGTATTTT.

CDR3 coding DNA: TGTGCCAGCAGCTCCGGGCCCAACAGGGCCGACACTGAAGCTTTCTTT. Its translation is CASSSGPNRADTEAFF. V gene TRBV7-2 combines with J gene TRBJ1-1; possibly TRBD1 for D (6 bases). Trimming shortened V by 4 bases and J by 3 bases, and 18 bases separated the two germline ends. The CDR3 sequence is 16 residues long. The germline V gene encodes CDR1 SGHTA and CDR2 FQGNSA.

This sequence joins TRBV18 and TRBJ1-1; D call uncertain. Germline-derived CDR1 and CDR2 are KGHSH and LQKENI. The germline V and J ends were trimmed by 2 bases and 1 base, with 5 bases remaining between them. This CDR3 region has 13 residues. CDR3 protein: CASSPNRNTEAFF. CDR3 coding DNA: TGTGCCAGCTCACCAAACAGGAACACTGAAGCTTTCTTT.

V usage is TRBV4-2 and J usage is TRBJ2-3; D not resolved. The germline gives CDR1 LGHNA, CDR2 YNFKEQ. Trimming removed 4 bases from V and 0 bases from J, with 8 bases in between. This CDR3 has 14 amino acids. CDR3 sequence reads: CASSRETSTDTQYF. In DNA form, the CDR3 reads TGTGCCAGCAGCCGAGAGACTAGCACAGATACGCAGTATTTT.

V usage is TRBV6-5 and J usage is TRBJ2-3; 11 positions agree with TRBD2. V was clipped by 7 bases and J by 3 bases; unmatched bases: 6. CDR1 is MNHEY and CDR2 is SVGAGI in the germline V gene. The CDR3 runs to 15 residues. This chain's CDR3 is CASIGTSGRTDTQYF. CDR3 coding DNA: TGTGCCAGCATTGGGACTAGCGGTAGGACAGATACGCAGTATTTT.

There are a few counts of this clone. The chain couples TRBV4-1 to TRBJ2-2; D gene unclear. V was clipped by 3 bases and J by 7 bases, with 6 bases between them. The germline V gene encodes CDR1 MGHRA and CDR2 YSYEKL. CDR3 length equals 12 residues. The CDR3 region is CASSQSYGELFF. The CDR3 nucleotides read TGCGCCAGCAGCCAGAGTTACGGGGAGCTGTTTTTT.

For this clone: Compared with germline, one end of the junction differs, possibly owing to a read error. Other DNA sequences from this sample encode an identical CDR3 as well. The genes are TRBV4-2 and TRBJ2-7; 10 positions match TRBD1. CDR3 length: 16 residues. Per germline, CDR1 LGHNA and CDR2 YNFKEQ. The CDR3 sequence: CASSQADRQGAYEQYF. CDR3 coding DNA: TGTGCCAGCAGCCAAGCGGACCGACAGGGGGCCTACGAGCAATACTTC.

This clone was recorded a few times. The genes are TRBV9 and TRBJ1-1; D unclear. The CDR3 sequence is 15 residues long. The germline V gene encodes CDR1 SGDLS and CDR2 YYNGEE. The germline V and J ends were trimmed by 0 bases and 5 bases, with 14 bases remaining between them. The CDR3 loop is CASSVVTGSGTEAFF. The CDR3 nucleotides are TGTGCCAGCAGCGTAGTAACGGGAAGCGGGACTGAAGCTTTCTTT.

V and J are TRBV6-5 and TRBJ1-1; the match to TRBD1 covers 8 bases. Germline V gene data show CDR1 as MNHEY and CDR2 as SVGAGI. This CDR3 comprises 15 residues. Unmatched junction bases numbered 5, after V lost 5 bases and J lost 0 bases. As DNA, the CDR3 is TGTGCCAGCAGTAGAAGACAGGGGTTGAACACTGAAGCTTTCTTT. It encodes CASSRRQGLNTEAFF.

The chain has TRBV7-7 and TRBJ1-4; D possibly corresponds to TRBD1 (5 bases). This CDR3 has 13 residues. Germline V gene sequence: CDR1 SSHAT, CDR2 FNYEAQ (reference sequence). Trimming shortened V by 2 bases and J by 5 bases, and 6 bases separated the two germline ends. The CDR3 region has the DNA TGTGCCAGCAGCTTAAACAGGAATGAAAAACTGTTTTTT. Its protein is CASSLNRNEKLFF. Supplemented by reference TRBV7-7 and TRBJ1-4, the full variable domain reads GAGVSQSPRYKVTKRGQDVTLRCDPISSHATLYWYQQALGQGPEFLTYFNYEAQPDKSGLPSDRFSAERPEGSISTLTIQRTEQRDSAMYRCASSLNRNEKLFFGSGTQLSVL.

The chain combines TRBV2 with TRBJ2-2, with D hard to call. The CDR3 has 13 amino acids. The germline CDR1 and CDR2 sequences are SNHLY and FYNNEI. V shed 5 bases and J shed 6 bases, with 10 bases lying between them. DNA of the CDR3: TGTGCCAGCAGTTCGGCCGCGGCCGGGGAGCTGTTTTTT. Translation gives CASSSAAAGELFF.

This clone was seen a few times. This chain connects TRBV5-1 to TRBJ1-1; tentative D call: TRBD1 (5 bases). Germline loops: CDR1 SGHRS, CDR2 YFSETQ. This CDR3 region has 12 residues. Trimming pared 4 bases from V and 4 bases from J, leaving 8 bases between. In nucleotides, the CDR3 is TGCGCCAGCAGCCTGGGACTCACTGAAGCTTTCTTT. Its protein is CASSLGLTEAFF.

The chain is built from TRBV2 and TRBJ1-2, with D possibly TRBD1 on 6 matching bases. V lost 9 bases to trimming and J lost 12 bases, with 14 bases between them. This CDR3 is built from 10 residues. Germline values: CDR1 SNHLY, CDR2 FYNNEI. This chain's CDR3 is CASEQGAHTF. CDR3 DNA: TGTGCCAGTGAACAGGGAGCCCACACCTTC.